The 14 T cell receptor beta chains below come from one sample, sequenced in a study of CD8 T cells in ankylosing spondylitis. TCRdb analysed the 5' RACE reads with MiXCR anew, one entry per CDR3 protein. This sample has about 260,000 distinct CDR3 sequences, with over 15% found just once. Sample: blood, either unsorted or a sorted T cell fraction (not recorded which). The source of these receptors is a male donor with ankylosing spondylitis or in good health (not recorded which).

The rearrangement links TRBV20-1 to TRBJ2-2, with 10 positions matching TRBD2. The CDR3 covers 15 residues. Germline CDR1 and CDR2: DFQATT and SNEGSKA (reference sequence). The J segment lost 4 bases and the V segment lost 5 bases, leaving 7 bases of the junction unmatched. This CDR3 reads CSARGLAEATGELFF. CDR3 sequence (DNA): TGCAGTGCTCGAGGACTAGCGGAGGCCACCGGGGAGCTGTTTTTT.

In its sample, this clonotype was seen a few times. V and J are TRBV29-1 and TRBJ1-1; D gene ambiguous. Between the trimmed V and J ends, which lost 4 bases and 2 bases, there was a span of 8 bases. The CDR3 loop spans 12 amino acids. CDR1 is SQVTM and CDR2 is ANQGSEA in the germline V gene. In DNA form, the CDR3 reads TGCAGCGTTGGGGGTGGAAACACTGAAGCTTTCTTT. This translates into CSVGGGNTEAFF.

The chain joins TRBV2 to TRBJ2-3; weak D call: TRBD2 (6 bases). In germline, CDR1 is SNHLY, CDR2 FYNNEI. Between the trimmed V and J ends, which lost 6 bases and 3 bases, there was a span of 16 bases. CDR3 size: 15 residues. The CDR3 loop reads CASRRASAGTDTQYF. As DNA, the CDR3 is TGTGCCAGCAGGAGGGCTAGCGCGGGGACAGATACGCAGTATTTT.

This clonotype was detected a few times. The CDR3 loop reads CSAAGQGFGEQYV. The CDR3 region has the DNA TGCAGTGCTGCGGGACAGGGGTTTGGTGAGCAGTACGTC. The rearrangement links TRBV20-1 to TRBJ2-7; 10 nucleotides line up with TRBD1. The CDR3 is 13 amino acids. V gave up 5 bases and J gave up 7 bases; unmatched junction bases: 8. Germline loops: CDR1 DFQATT, CDR2 SNEGSKA (reference sequence).

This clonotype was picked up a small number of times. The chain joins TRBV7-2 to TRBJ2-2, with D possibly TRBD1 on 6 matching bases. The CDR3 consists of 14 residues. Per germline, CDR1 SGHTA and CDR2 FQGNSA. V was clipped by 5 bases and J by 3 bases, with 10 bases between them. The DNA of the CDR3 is TGTGCCAGCAGCGGTTACAGGGACACCGGGGAGCTGTTTTTT. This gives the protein CASSGYRDTGELFF.

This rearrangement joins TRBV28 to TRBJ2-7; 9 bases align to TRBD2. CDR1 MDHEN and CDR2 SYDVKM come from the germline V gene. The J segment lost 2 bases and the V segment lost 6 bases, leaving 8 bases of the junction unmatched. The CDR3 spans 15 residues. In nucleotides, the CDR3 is TGTGCCAGCAGCCCCGGGGGGACTAGCCCCTACGAGCAGTACGTC. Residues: CASSPGGTSPYEQYV.

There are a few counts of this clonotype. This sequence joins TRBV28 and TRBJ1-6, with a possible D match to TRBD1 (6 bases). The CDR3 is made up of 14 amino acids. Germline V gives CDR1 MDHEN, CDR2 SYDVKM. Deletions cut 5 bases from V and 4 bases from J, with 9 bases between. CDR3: CASSRDTYNSPLHF. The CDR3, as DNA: TGTGCCAGCAGTCGGGACACTTATAATTCACCCCTCCACTTT.

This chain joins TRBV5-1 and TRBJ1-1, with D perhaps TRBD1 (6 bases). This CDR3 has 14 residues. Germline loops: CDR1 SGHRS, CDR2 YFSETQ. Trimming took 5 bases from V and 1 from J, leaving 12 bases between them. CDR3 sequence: CASSSGGANTEAFF. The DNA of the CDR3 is TGCGCCAGCAGTTCGGGGGGCGCGAACACTGAAGCTTTCTTT.

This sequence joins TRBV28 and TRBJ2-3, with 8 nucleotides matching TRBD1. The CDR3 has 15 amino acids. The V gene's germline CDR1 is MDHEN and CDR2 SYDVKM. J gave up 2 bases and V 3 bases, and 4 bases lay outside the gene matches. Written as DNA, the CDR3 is TGTGCCAGCAGTTTTGGACAGGGCGACACAGATACGCAGTATTTT. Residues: CASSFGQGDTDTQYF.

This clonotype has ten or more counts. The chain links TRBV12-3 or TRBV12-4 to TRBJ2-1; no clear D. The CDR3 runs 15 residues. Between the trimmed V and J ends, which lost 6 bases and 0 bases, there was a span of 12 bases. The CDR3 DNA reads TGTGCCAGCAGGTCGGGCTGGGTCTCCTACAATGAGCAGTTCTTC. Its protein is CASRSGWVSYNEQFF.

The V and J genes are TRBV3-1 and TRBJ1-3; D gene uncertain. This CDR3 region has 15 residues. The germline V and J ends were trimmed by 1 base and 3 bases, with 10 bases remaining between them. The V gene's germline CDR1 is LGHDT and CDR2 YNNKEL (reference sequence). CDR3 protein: CASSQVRVGGNTIYF. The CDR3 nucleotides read TGTGCCAGCAGCCAAGTACGGGTGGGTGGAAACACCATATATTTT.

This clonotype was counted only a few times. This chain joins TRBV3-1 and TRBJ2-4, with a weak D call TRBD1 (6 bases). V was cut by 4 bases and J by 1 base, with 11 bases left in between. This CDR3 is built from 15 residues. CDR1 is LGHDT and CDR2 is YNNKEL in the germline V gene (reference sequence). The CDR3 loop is CASSPGTSAKNIQYF. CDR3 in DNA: TGTGCCAGCAGCCCCGGGACAAGTGCCAAAAACATTCAGTACTTC. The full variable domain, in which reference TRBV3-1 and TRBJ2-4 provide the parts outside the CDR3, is DTAVSQTPKYLVTQMGNDKSIKCEQNLGHDTMYWYKQDSKKFLKIMFSYNNKELIINETVPNRFSPKSPDKAHLNLHINSLELGDSAVYFCASSPGTSAKNIQYFGAGTRLSVL.

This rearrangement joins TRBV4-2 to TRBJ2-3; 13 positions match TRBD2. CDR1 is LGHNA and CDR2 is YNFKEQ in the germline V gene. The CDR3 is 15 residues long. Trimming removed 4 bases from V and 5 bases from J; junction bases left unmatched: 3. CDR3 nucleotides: TGTGCCAGCAGCCTACGGACTAGCGGGGGAGATACGCAGTATTTT. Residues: CASSLRTSGGDTQYF.

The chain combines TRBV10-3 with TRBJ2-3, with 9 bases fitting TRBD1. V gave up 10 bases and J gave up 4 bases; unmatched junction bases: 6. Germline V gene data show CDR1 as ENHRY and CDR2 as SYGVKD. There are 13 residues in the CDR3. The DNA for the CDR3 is TGTGCCACCGGACAGGGGCGGGCAGATACGCAGTATTTT. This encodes CATGQGRADTQYF.